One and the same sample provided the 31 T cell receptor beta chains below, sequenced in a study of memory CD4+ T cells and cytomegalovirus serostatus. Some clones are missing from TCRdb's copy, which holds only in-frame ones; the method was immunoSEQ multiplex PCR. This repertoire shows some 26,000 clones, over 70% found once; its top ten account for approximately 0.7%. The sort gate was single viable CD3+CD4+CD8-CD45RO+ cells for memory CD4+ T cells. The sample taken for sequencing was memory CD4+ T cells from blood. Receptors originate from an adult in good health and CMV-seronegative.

The DNA of the CDR3 is TGTGCCAGCAGTGAGGGGGGGTTTAATGGCTACACCTTC. This translates into CASSEGGFNGYTF. This chain joins TRBV2 and TRBJ1-2; D perhaps matches TRBD1 (5 bases). The CDR3 has 13 amino acids. V lost 3 bases and J lost 6, with 11 bases in between. In germline, CDR1 is SNHLY, CDR2 FYNNEI.

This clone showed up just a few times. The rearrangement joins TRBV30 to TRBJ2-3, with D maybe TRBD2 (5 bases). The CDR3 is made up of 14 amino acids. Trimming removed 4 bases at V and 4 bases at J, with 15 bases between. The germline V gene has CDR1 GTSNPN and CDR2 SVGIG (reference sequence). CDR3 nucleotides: TGTGCCTGGAATCAGCGGTTTCAAGCAGATACGCAGTATTTT. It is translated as CAWNQRFQADTQYF.

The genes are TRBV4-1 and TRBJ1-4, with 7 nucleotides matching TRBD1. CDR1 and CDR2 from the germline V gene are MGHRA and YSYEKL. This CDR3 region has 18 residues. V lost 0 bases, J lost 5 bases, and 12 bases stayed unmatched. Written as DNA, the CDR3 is TGCGCCAGCAGCCAAGATCGCGCCAGGGGGGGAGAGAATGAAAAACTGTTTTTT. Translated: CASSQDRARGGENEKLFF.

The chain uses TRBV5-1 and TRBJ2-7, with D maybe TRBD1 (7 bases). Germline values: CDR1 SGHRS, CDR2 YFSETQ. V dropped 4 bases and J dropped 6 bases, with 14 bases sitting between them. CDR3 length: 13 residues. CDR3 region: CASSQAQGGEQYF. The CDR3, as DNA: TGCGCCAGCAGCCAGGCCCAGGGGGGCGAGCAGTACTTC. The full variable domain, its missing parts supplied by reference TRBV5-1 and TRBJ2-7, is KAGVTQTPRYLIKTRGQQVTLSCSPISGHRSVSWYQQTPGQGLQFLFEYFSETQRNKGNFPGRFSGRQFSNSRSEMNVSTLELGDSALYLCASSQAQGGEQYFGPGTRLTVT.

The CDR3 region is CASSLTQGGTPLHF. CDR3 coding DNA: TGTGCCAGCAGCTTAACACAGGGGGGAACACCCCTCCACTTT. The chain has TRBV11-3 and TRBJ1-6, with 8 bases aligning to TRBD1. The CDR3 runs 14 residues. Germline V gene data show CDR1 as SGHNT and CDR2 as YENEEA. Trimming removed 2 bases from V and 11 bases from J; junction bases left unmatched: 5.

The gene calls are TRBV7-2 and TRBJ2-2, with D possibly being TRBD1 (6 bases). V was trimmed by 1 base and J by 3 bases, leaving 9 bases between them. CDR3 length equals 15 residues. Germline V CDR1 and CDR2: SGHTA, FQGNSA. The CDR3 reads CASSLVEGDTGELFF. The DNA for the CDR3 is TGTGCCAGCAGCTTAGTTGAGGGGGACACCGGGGAGCTGTTTTTT. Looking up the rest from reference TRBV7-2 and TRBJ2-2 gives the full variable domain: GAGVSQSPSNKVTEKGKDVELRCDPISGHTALYWYRQSLGQGLEFLIYFQGNSAPDKSGLPSDRFSAERTGGSVSTLTIQRTQQEDSAVYLCASSLVEGDTGELFFGEGSRLTVL.

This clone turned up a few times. CDR3 amino acids: CASSRRQRALHF. For the CDR3, the DNA is TGTGCCAGCAGTCGTAGACAGCGTGCCCTCCACTTT. J is TRBJ1-6 and V is TRBV28, with D maybe TRBD1 (5 bases). The V end was cut by 5 bases, the J end by 14 bases, with 13 bases between. CDR1 and CDR2 from the germline V gene are MDHEN and SYDVKM. The CDR3 has 12 amino acids.

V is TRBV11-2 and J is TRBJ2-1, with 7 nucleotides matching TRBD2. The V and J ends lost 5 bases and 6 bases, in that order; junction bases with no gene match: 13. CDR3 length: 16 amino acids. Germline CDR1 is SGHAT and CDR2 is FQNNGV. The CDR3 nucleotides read TGTGCCAGCAGCCCCCTAGATCGGGGGGTTCGCAATGAGCAGTTCTTC. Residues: CASSPLDRGVRNEQFF.

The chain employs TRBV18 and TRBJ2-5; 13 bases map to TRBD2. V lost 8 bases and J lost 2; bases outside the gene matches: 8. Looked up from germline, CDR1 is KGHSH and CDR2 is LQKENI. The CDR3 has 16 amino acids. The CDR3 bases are TGTGCCAGCCGAGGGACTAGCGGGGAAAAACAAGAGACCCAGTACTTC. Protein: CASRGTSGEKQETQYF.

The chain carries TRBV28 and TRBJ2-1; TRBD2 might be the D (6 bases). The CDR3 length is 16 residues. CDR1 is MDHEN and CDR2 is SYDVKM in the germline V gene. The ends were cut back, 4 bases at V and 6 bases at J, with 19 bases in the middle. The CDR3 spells CASSSMTSNKPNEQFF. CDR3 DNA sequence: TGTGCCAGCAGTTCTATGACTAGTAATAAGCCCAATGAGCAGTTCTTC.

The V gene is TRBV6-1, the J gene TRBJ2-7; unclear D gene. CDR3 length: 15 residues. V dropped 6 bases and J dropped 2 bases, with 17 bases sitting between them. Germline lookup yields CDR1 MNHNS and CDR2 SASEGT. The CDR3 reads CASRPDVRPPYEQYF. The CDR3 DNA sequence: TGTGCCAGCAGACCCGACGTGAGACCCCCCTACGAGCAGTACTTC.

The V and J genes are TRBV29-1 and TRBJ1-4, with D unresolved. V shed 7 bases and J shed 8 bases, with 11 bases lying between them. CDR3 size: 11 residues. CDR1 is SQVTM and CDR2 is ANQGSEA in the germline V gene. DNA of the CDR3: TGCAGCGCAAAAATGGGAGAAAAACTGTTTTTT. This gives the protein CSAKMGEKLFF.

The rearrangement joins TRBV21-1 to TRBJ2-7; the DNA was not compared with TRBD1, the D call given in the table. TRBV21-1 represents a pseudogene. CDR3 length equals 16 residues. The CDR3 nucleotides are TGTGCCAGCAGCCCCAGGAACAGGGAAAAACTCTACGAGCAGTACTTC. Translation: CASSPRNREKLYEQYF.

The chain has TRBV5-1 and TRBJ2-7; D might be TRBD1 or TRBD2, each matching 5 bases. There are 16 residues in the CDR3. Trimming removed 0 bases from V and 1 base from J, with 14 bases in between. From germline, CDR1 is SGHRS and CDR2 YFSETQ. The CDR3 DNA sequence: TGCGCCAGCAGCTTGGGATGGAGCAGGGAGTCCTACGAGCAGTACTTC. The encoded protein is CASSLGWSRESYEQYF.

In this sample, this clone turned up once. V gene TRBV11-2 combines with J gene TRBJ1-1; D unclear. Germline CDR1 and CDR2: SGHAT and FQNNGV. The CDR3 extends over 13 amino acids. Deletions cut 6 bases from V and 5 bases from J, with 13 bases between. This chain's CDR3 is CASSPRVRTEAFF. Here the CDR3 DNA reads TGTGCCAGCAGTCCGAGGGTTAGGACTGAAGCTTTCTTT.

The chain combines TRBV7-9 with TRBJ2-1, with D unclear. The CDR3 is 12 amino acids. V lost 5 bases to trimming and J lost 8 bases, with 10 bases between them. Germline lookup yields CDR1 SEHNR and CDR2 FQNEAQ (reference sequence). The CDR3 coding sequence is TGTGCCAGCAGCCTCGAAAGGGATGAGCAGTTCTTC. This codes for CASSLERDEQFF. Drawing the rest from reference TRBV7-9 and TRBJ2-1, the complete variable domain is DTGVSQNPRHKITKRGQNVTFRCDPISEHNRLYWYRQTLGQGPEFLTYFQNEAQLEKSRLLSDRFSAERPKGSFSTLEIQRTEQGDSAMYLCASSLERDEQFFGPGTRLTVL.

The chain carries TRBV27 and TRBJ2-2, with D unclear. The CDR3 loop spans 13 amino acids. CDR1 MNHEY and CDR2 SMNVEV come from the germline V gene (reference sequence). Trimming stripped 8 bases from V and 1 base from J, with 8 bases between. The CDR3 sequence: CASESRNTGELFF. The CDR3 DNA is TGTGCCAGCGAGAGTCGGAACACCGGGGAGCTGTTTTTT.

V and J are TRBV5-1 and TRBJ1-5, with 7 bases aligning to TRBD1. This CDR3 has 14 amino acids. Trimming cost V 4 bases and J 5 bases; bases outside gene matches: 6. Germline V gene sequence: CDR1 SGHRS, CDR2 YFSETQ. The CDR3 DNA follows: TGCGCCAGCAGCGACGGACAGGCGGATCAGCCCCAGCATTTT. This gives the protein CASSDGQADQPQHF. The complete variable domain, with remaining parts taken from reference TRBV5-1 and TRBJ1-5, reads KAGVTQTPRYLIKTRGQQVTLSCSPISGHRSVSWYQQTPGQGLQFLFEYFSETQRNKGNFPGRFSGRQFSNSRSEMNVSTLELGDSALYLCASSDGQADQPQHFGDGTRLSIL.

The CDR3 sequence: CATSSGQGEMNTEAFF. CDR3 nucleotides: TGTGCCACCAGCAGTGGACAGGGGGAGATGAACACTGAAGCTTTCTTT. J is TRBJ1-1 and V is TRBV15; 10 bases align to TRBD1. The germline CDR1 and CDR2 sequences are LNHNV and YYDKDF (reference sequence). The CDR3 sequence is 16 residues long. Unmatched junction bases numbered 4, after V lost 3 bases and J lost 0 bases.

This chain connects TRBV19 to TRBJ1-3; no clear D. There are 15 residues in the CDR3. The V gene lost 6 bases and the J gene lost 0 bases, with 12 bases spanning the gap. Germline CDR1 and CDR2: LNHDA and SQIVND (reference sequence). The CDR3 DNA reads TGTGCCAGTAGGACGGACTGGAGCTCTGGAAACACCATATATTTT. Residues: CASRTDWSSGNTIYF. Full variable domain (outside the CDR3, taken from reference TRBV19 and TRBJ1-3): DGGITQSPKYLFRKEGQNVTLSCEQNLNHDAMYWYRQDPGQGLRLIYYSQIVNDFQKGDIAEGYSVSREKKESFPLTVTSAQKNPTAFYLCASRTDWSSGNTIYFGEGSWLTVV.

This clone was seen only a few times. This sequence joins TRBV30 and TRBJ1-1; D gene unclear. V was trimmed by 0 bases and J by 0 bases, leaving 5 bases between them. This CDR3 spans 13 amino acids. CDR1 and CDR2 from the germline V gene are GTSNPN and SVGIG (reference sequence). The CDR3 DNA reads TGTGCCTGGAGTGTCGGGTTGAACACTGAAGCTTTCTTT. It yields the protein CAWSVGLNTEAFF.

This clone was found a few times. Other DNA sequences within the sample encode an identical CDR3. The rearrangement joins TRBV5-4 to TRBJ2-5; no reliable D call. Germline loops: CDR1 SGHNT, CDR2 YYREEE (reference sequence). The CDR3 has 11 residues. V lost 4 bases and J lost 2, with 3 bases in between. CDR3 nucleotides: TGTGCCAGCAGCCGTCAAGAGACCCAGTACTTC. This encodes CASSRQETQYF.

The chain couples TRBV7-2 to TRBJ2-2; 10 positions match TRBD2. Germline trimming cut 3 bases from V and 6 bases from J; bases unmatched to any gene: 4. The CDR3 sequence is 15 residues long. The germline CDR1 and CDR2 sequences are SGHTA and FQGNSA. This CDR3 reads CASSLNSGGAGELFF. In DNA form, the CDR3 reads TGTGCCAGCAGCTTGAACAGCGGGGGGGCCGGGGAGCTGTTTTTT. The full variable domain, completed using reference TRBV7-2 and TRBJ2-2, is GAGVSQSPSNKVTEKGKDVELRCDPISGHTALYWYRQSLGQGLEFLIYFQGNSAPDKSGLPSDRFSAERTGGSVSTLTIQRTQQEDSAVYLCASSLNSGGAGELFFGEGSRLTVL.

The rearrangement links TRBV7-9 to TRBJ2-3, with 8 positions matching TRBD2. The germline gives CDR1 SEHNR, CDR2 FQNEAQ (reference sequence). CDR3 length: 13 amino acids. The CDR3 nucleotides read TGTGCGCTCGGGAGGGATAGCACAGATACGCAGTATTTT. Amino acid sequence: CALGRDSTDTQYF.

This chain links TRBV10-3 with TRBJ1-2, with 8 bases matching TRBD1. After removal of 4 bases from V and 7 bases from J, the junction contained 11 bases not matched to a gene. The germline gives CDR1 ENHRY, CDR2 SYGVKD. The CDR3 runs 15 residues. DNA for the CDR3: TGTGCCATCAGTGGCCAGGGGGCGATATCTTCTGGCTACACCTTC. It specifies CAISGQGAISSGYTF.

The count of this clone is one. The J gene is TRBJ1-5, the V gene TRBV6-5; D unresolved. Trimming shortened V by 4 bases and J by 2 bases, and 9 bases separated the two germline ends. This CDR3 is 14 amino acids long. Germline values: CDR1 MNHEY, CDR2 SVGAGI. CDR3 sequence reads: CASSFGQGNQPQHF. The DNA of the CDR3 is TGTGCCAGCAGTTTCGGGCAAGGCAATCAGCCCCAGCATTTT.

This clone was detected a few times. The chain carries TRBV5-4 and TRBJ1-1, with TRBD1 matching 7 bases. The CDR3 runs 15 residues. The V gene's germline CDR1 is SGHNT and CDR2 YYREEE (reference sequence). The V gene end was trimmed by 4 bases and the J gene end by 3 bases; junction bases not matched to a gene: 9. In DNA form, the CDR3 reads TGTGCCAGCAGCAAGCCGACAGGGACGGACACTGAAGCTTTCTTT. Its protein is CASSKPTGTDTEAFF.

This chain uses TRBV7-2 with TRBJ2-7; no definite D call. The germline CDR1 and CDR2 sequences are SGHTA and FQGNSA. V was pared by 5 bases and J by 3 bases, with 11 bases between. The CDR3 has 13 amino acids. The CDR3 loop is CASSPQLIYEQYF. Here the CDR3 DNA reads TGTGCCAGCAGCCCCCAGCTGATCTACGAGCAGTACTTC.

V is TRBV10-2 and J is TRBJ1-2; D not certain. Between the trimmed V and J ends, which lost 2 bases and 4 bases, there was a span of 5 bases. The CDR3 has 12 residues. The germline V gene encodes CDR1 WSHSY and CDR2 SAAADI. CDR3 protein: CASSEDLYGYTF. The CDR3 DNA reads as TGCGCCAGCAGTGAGGATCTCTATGGCTACACCTTC.

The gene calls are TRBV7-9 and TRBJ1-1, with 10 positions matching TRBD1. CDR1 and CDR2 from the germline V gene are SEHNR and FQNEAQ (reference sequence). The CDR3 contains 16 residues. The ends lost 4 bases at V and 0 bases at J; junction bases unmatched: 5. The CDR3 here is CASSSWTGGLNTEAFF. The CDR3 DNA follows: TGTGCCAGCAGCTCATGGACAGGGGGGTTGAACACTGAAGCTTTCTTT.

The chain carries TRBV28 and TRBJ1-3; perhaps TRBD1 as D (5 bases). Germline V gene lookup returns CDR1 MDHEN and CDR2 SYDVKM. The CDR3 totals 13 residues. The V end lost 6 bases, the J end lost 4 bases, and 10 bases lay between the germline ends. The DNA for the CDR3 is TGTGCCAGCAGGCAGGGCTGGGGAAACACCATATATTTT. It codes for CASRQGWGNTIYF. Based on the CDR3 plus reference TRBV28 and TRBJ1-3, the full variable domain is DVKVTQSSRYLVKRTGEKVFLECVQDMDHENMFWYRQDPGLGLRLIYFSYDVKMKEKGDIPEGYSVSREKKERFSLILESASTNQTSMYLCASRQGWGNTIYFGEGSWLTVV.